This T cell receptor (beta chain) was obtained from a study of blood T cell repertoires in COVID-19. Study-wide background: Some COVID-19 samples were acute and others convalescent; all came from the United States, Italy and Spain. T cells, B-cell-depleted T cells, or PBMCs supplied cDNA or gDNA.

In the original analysis: Estimates of nucleated cell counts were drawn from the amplification of reference gene primers. TCRdb keeps only in-frame clones here, not all; method: immunoSEQ multiplex PCR. V, J and clone size were drawn from that table, and D and trimming were deduced from the DNA. The profile shows 250,000 or so clones, around 80% of them singletons. Germline trimming cut 5 bases from V and 4 bases from J; bases unmatched to any gene: 7. Germline CDR1 reads SGHAT; CDR2 reads FQNNGV. The CDR3 has 14 amino acids. The sequenced sample was peripheral blood. The sequence came from a woman aged 18-30 years with acute or convalescent COVID-19. The rearrangement links TRBV11-2 to TRBJ2-7; 8 positions agree with TRBD1. CDR3 sequence reads: CASSRPGGAYEQYF. CDR3 nucleotide sequence: TGTGCCAGCAGCAGACCAGGGGGCGCGTACGAGCAGTACTTC. Drawing the rest from reference TRBV11-2 and TRBJ2-7, the complete variable domain is EAGVAQSPRYKIIEKRQSVAFWCNPISGHATLYWYQQILGQGPKLLIQFQNNGVVDDSQLPKDRFSAERLKGVDSTLKIQPAKLEDSAVYLCASSRPGGAYEQYFGPGTRLTVT.